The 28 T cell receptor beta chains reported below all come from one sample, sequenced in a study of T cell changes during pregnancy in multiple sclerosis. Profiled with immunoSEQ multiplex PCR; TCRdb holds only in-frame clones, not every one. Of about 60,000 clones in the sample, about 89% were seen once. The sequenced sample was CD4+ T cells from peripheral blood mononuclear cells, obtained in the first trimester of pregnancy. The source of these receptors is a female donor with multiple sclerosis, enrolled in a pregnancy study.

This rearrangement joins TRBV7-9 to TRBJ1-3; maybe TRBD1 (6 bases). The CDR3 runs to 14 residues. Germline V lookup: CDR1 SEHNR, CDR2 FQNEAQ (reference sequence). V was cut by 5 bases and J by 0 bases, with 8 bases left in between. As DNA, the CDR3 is TGTGCCAGCAGCCGGACAGACTCTGGAAACACCATATATTTT. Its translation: CASSRTDSGNTIYF. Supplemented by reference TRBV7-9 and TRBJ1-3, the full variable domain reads DTGVSQNPRHKITKRGQNVTFRCDPISEHNRLYWYRQTLGQGPEFLTYFQNEAQLEKSRLLSDRFSAERPKGSFSTLEIQRTEQGDSAMYLCASSRTDSGNTIYFGEGSWLTVV.

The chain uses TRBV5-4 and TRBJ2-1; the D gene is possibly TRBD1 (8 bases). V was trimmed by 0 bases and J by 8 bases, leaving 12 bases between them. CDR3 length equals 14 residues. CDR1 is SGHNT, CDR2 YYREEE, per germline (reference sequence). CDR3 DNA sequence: TGTGCCAGCAGCTTGGGACAGGGGAGGGATGAGCAGTTCTTC. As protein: CASSLGQGRDEQFF.

The CDR3 DNA reads TGTGCCAGCAGTTTAAGTATAGGGGGCGTCTATGGCTACACCTTC. It yields the protein CASSLSIGGVYGYTF. The chain uses TRBV2 and TRBJ1-2, with 7 bases that match TRBD1. The trim removed 5 bases at V and 4 bases at J, leaving 10 bases unmatched. Germline CDR1 and CDR2: SNHLY and FYNNEI. The length of the CDR3 is 15 residues.

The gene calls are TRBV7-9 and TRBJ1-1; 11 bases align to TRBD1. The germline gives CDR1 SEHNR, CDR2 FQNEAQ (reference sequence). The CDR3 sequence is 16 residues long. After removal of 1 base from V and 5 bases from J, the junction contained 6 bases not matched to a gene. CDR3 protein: CASSLVGTGGGTEAFF. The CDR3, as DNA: TGTGCCAGCAGCTTAGTCGGGACAGGGGGTGGAACTGAAGCTTTCTTT. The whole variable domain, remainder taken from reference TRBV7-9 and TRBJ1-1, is DTGVSQNPRHKITKRGQNVTFRCDPISEHNRLYWYRQTLGQGPEFLTYFQNEAQLEKSRLLSDRFSAERPKGSFSTLEIQRTEQGDSAMYLCASSLVGTGGGTEAFFGQGTRLTVV.

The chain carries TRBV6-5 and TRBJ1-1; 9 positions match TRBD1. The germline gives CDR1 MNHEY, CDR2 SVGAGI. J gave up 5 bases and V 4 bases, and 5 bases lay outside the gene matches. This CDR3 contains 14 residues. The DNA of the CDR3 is TGTGCCAGCAGTTCAGGACAGGGGAGAACTGAAGCTTTCTTT. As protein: CASSSGQGRTEAFF.

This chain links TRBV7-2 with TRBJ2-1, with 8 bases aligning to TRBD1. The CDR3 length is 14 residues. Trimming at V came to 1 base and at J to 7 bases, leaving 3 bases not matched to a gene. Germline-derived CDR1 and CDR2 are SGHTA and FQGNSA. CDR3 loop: CASSLGRGLNEQFF. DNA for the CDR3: TGTGCCAGCAGCTTAGGCAGGGGGCTGAATGAGCAGTTCTTC.

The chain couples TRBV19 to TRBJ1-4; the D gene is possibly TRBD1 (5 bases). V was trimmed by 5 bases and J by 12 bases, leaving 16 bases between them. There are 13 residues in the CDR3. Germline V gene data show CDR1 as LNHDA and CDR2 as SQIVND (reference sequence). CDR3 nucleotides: TGTGCCAGTAGTTATTACGGGCAAGGGGAACTGTTTTTT. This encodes CASSYYGQGELFF.

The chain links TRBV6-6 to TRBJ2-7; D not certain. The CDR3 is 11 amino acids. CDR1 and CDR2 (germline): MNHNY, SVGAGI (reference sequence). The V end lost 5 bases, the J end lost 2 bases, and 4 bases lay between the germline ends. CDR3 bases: TGTGCCAGCAGTGCTACCTACGAGCAGTACTTC. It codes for CASSATYEQYF.

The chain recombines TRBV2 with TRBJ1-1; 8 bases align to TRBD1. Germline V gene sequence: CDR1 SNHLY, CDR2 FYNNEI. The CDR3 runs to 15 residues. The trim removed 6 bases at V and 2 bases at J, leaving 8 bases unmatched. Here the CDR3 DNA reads TGTGCCAGCAGCTACAGGGACAGGCGAAACACTGAAGCTTTCTTT. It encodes CASSYRDRRNTEAFF.

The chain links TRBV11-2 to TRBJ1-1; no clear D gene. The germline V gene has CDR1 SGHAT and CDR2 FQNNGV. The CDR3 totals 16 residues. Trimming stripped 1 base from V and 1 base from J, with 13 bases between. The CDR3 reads CASSLGVGVKNTEAFF. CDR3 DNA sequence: TGTGCCAGCAGCTTAGGGGTGGGCGTCAAGAACACTGAAGCTTTCTTT. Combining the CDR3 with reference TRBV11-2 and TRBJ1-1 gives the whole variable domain EAGVAQSPRYKIIEKRQSVAFWCNPISGHATLYWYQQILGQGPKLLIQFQNNGVVDDSQLPKDRFSAERLKGVDSTLKIQPAKLEDSAVYLCASSLGVGVKNTEAFFGQGTRLTVV.

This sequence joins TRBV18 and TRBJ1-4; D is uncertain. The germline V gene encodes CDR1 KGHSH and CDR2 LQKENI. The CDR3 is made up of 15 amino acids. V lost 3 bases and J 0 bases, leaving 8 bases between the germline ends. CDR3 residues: CASSPQQTTNEKLFF. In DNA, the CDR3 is TGTGCCAGCTCACCGCAACAGACAACTAATGAAAAACTGTTTTTT.

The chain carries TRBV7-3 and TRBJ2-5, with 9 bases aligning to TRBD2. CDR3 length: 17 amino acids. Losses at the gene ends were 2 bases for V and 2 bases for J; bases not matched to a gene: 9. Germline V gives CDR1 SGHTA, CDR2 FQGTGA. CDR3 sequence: CASSLSGGGADQETQYF. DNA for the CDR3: TGTGCCAGCAGCTTATCGGGCGGGGGGGCGGATCAAGAGACCCAGTACTTC. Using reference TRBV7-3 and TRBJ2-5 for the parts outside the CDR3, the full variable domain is GAGVSQTPSNKVTEKGKYVELRCDPISGHTALYWYRQSLGQGPEFLIYFQGTGAADDSGLPNDRFFAVRPEGSVSTLKIQRTERGDSAVYLCASSLSGGGADQETQYFGPGTRLLVL.

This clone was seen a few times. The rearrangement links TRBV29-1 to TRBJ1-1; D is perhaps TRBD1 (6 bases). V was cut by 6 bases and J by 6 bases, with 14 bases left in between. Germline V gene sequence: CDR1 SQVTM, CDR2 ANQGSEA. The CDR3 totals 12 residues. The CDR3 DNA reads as TGCAGCGTCCCCGGTGCAGGGGCTGAAGCTTTCTTT. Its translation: CSVPGAGAEAFF.

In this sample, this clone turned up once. The CDR3 DNA is TGTGCCAGCAGTTACAGGGGGAACTATGGCTACACCTTC. Translation gives CASSYRGNYGYTF. This chain uses TRBV27 with TRBJ1-2, with 8 bases fitting TRBD1. CDR1 is MNHEY and CDR2 is SMNVEV in the germline V gene (reference sequence). Trimming removed 4 bases from V and 2 bases from J; junction bases left unmatched: 0. The CDR3 spans 13 residues.

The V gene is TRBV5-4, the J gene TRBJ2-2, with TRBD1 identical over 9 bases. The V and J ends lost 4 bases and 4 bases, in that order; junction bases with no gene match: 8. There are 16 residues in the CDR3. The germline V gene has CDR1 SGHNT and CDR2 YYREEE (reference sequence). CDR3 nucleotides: TGTGCCAGCAGCGCGGGACAGGGTAGGGTCACCGGGGAGCTGTTTTTT. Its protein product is CASSAGQGRVTGELFF. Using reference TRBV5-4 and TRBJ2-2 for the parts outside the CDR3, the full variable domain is ETGVTQSPTHLIKTRGQQVTLRCSSQSGHNTVSWYQQALGQGPQFIFQYYREEENGRGNFPPRFSGLQFPNYSSELNVNALELDDSALYLCASSAGQGRVTGELFFGEGSRLTVL.

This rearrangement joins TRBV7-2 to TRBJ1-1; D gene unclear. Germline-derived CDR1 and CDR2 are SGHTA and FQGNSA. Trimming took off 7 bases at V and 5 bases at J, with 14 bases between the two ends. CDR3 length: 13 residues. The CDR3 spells CASTFPRGTEAFF. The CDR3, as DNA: TGTGCCAGCACCTTCCCACGGGGTACTGAAGCTTTCTTT. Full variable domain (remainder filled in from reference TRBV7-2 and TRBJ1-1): GAGVSQSPSNKVTEKGKDVELRCDPISGHTALYWYRQSLGQGLEFLIYFQGNSAPDKSGLPSDRFSAERTGGSVSTLTIQRTQQEDSAVYLCASTFPRGTEAFFGQGTRLTVV.

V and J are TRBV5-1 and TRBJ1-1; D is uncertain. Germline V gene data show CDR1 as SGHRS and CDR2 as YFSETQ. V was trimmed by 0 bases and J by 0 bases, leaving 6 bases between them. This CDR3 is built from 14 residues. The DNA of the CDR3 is TGCGCCAGCAGCTTGGCCAATTTGAACACTGAAGCTTTCTTT. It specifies CASSLANLNTEAFF.

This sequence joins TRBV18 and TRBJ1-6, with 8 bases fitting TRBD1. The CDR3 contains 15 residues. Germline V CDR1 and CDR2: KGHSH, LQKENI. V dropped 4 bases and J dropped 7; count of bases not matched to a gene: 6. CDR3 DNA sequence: TGTGCCAGCTCACTGGGACAGGTGGACAATTCACCCCTCCACTTT. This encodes CASSLGQVDNSPLHF.

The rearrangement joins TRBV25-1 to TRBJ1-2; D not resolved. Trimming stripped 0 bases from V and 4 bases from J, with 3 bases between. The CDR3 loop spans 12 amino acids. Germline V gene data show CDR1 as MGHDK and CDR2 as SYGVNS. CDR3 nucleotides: TGTGCCAGCAGTGAATACCTCTATGGCTACACCTTC. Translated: CASSEYLYGYTF.

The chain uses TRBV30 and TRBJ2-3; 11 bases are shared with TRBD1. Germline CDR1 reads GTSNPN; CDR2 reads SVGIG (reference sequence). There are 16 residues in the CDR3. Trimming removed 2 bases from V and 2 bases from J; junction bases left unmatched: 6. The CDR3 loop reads CAWSPPGQGVTDTQYF. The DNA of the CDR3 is TGTGCCTGGAGTCCCCCGGGACAGGGGGTCACAGATACGCAGTATTTT.

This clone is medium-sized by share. The CDR3 here is CAISIDRDRSGYTF. As DNA, the CDR3 is TGTGCCATCAGCATCGACAGGGACAGGAGTGGCTACACCTTC. This chain links TRBV10-3 with TRBJ1-2; TRBD1 matches 8 bases. CDR1 and CDR2 (germline): ENHRY, SYGVKD. CDR3 length: 14 amino acids. Trimming at V came to 6 bases and at J to 7 bases, leaving 10 bases not matched to a gene.

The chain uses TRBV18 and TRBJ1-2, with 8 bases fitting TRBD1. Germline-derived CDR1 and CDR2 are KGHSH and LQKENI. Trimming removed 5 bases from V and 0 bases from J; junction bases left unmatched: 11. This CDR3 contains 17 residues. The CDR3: CASSSTIGTGANYGYTF. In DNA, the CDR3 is TGTGCCAGCTCATCAACAATTGGGACAGGCGCTAACTATGGCTACACCTTC.

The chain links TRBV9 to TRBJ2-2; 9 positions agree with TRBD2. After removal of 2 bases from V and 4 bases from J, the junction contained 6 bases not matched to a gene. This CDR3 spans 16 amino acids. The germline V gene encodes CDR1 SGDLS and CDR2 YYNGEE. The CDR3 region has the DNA TGTGCCAGCAGCGTCTTTAGCGGGGGTGGCACCGGGGAGCTGTTTTTT. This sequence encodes CASSVFSGGGTGELFF.

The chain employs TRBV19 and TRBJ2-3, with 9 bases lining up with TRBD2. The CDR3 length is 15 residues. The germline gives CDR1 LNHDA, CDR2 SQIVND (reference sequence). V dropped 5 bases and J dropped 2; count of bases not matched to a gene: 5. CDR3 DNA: TGTGCCAGTAGTGTCAGCGGGGGGTACACAGATACGCAGTATTTT. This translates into CASSVSGGYTDTQYF.

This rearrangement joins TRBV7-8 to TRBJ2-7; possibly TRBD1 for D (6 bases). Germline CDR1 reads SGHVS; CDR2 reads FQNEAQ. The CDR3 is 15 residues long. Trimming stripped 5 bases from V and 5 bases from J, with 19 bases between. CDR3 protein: CASSPVVGGRNEQYF. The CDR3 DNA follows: TGTGCCAGCAGCCCGGTGGTTGGGGGCCGGAACGAGCAGTACTTC.

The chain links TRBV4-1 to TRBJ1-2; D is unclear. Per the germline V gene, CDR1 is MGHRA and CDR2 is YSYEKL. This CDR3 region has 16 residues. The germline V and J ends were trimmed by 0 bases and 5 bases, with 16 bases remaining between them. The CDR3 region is CASSQDGRGNLYGYTF. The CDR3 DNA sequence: TGCGCCAGCAGCCAAGACGGTCGCGGTAATTTGTATGGCTACACCTTC.

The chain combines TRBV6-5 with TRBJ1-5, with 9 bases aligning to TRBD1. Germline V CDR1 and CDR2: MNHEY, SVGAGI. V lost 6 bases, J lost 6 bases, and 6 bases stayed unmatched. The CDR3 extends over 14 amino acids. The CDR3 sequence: CASRPDRGSQPQHF. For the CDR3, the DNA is TGTGCCAGCAGACCCGACAGGGGGAGTCAGCCCCAGCATTTT.

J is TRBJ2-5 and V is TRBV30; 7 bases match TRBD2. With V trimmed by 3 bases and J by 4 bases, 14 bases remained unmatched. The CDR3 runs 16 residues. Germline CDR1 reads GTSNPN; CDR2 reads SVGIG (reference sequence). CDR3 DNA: TGTGCCTGGAGAATAGCGGGTCTCCAGAGAAGAGAGACCCAGTACTTC. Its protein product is CAWRIAGLQRRETQYF.